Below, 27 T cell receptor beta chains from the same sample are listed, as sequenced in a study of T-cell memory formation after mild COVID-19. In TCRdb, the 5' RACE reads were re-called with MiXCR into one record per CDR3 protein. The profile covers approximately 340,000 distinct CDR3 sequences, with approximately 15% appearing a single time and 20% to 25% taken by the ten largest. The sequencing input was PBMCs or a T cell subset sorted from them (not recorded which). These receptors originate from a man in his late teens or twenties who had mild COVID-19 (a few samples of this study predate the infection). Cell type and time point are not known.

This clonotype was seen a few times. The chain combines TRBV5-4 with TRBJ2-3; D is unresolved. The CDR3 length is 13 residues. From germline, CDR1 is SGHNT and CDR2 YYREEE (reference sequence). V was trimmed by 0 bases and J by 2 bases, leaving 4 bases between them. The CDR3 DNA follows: TGTGCCAGCAGCTTGGCCCCCACAGATACGCAGTATTTT. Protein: CASSLAPTDTQYF.

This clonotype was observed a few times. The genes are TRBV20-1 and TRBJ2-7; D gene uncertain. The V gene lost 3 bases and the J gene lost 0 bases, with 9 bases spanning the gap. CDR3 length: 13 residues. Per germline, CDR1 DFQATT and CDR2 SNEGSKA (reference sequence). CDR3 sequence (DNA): TGCAGTGCTAGTTCCCGTACCTCCTACGAGCAGTACTTC. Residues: CSASSRTSYEQYF.

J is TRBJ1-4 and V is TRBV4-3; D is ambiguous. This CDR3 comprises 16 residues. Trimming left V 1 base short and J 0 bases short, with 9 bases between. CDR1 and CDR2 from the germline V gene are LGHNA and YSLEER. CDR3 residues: CASSQGASPTNEKLFF. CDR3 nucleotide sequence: TGCGCCAGCAGCCAAGGGGCCAGCCCAACTAATGAAAAACTGTTTTTT.

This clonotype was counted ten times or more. CDR3 loop: CASSPRGRRAFF. In DNA, the CDR3 is TGTGCCAGCAGCCCCCGGGGCAGGAGGGCTTTCTTT. The gene calls are TRBV3-1 and TRBJ1-1, with D maybe TRBD1 (5 bases). Germline values: CDR1 LGHDT, CDR2 YNNKEL (reference sequence). The CDR3 sequence is 12 residues long. V was pared by 4 bases and J by 11 bases, with 14 bases between.

The CDR3 reads CASSPVGSGGRLAKNIQYF. CDR3 nucleotide sequence: TGTGCCAGCAGCCCCGTCGGTAGCGGGGGGCGATTAGCCAAAAACATTCAGTACTTC. The genes are TRBV7-2 and TRBJ2-4; 10 bases map to TRBD2. CDR3 length: 19 amino acids. Losses at the gene ends were 5 bases for V and 0 bases for J; bases not matched to a gene: 13. Germline V lookup: CDR1 SGHTA, CDR2 FQGNSA.

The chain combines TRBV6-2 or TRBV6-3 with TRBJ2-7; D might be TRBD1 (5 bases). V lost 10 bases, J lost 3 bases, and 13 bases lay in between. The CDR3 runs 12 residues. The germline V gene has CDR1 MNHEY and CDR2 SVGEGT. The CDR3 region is CATSGQGYEQYF. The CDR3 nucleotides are TGTGCCACTTCCGGCCAGGGCTACGAGCAGTACTTC.

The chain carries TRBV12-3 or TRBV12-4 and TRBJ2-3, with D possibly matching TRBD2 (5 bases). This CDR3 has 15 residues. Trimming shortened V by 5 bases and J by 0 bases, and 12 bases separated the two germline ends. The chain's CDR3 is CASSPGIYSTDTQYF. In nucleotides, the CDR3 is TGTGCCAGCAGTCCCGGGATATATAGCACAGATACGCAGTATTTT.

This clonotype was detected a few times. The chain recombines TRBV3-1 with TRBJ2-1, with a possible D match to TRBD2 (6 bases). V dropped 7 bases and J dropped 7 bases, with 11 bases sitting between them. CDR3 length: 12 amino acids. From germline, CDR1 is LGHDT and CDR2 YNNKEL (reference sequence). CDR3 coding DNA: TGTGCCAGCAAACAAAGCGGGAATGAGCAGTTCTTC. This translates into CASKQSGNEQFF.

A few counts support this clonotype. The DNA for the CDR3 is TGCAGTGCTAGAGCCCCGGAGGAGCATACGCAGTATTTT. It yields the protein CSARAPEEHTQYF. V is TRBV20-1 and J is TRBJ2-3; possibly TRBD2 for D (5 bases). V lost 1 base to trimming and J lost 7 bases, with 12 bases between them. CDR1 is DFQATT and CDR2 is SNEGSKA in the germline V gene (reference sequence). This CDR3 comprises 13 residues.

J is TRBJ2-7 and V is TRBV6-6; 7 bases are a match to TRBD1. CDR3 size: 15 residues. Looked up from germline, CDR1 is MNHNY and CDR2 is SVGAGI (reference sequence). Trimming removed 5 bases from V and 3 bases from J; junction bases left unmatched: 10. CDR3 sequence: CASSLGGARNYEQYF. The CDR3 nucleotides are TGTGCCAGCAGTCTAGGGGGCGCGCGTAACTACGAGCAGTACTTC.

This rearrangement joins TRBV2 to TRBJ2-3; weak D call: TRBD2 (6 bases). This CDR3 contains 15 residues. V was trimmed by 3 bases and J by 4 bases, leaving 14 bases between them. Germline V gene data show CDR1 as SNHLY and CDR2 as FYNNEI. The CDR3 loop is CASSERGMGPDTQYF. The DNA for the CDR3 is TGTGCCAGCAGTGAGCGGGGAATGGGTCCAGATACGCAGTATTTT.

CDR3: CASTSGQFFEAFF. CDR3 bases: TGTGCCAGCACCTCGGGACAGTTCTTTGAAGCTTTCTTT. This chain uses TRBV12-3 or TRBV12-4 with TRBJ1-1, with TRBD1 matching 7 bases. CDR3 length: 13 residues. V was clipped by 7 bases and J by 7 bases; unmatched bases: 9.

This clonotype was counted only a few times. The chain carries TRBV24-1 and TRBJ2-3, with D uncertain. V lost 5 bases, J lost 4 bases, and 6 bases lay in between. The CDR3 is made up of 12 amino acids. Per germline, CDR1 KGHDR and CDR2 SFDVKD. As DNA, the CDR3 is TGTGCCACCAGTGGCCAGGCAGATACGCAGTATTTT. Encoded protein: CATSGQADTQYF.

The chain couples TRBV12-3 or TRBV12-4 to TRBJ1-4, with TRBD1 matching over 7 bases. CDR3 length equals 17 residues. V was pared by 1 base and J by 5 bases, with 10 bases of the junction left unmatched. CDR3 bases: TGTGCCAGCAGTTTAGAGGCAGGGGGTCTTCAAAATGAAAAACTGTTTTTT. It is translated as CASSLEAGGLQNEKLFF.

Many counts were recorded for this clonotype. This chain's CDR3 is CASSLTGTNTEAFF. CDR3 bases: TGCGCCAGCAGCCTGACAGGGACGAACACTGAAGCTTTCTTT. The chain has TRBV5-1 and TRBJ1-1; 7 bases line up with TRBD1. With V trimmed by 4 bases and J by 1 base, 4 bases remained unmatched. This CDR3 spans 14 amino acids. Germline V gene data show CDR1 as SGHRS and CDR2 as YFSETQ.

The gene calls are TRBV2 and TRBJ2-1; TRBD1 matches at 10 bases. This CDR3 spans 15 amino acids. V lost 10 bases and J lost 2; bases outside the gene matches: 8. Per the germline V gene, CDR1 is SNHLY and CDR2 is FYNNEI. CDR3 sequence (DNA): TGTGCCACCCTGGCCGGGACAGGGGCCTACAATGAGCAGTTCTTC. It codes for CATLAGTGAYNEQFF.

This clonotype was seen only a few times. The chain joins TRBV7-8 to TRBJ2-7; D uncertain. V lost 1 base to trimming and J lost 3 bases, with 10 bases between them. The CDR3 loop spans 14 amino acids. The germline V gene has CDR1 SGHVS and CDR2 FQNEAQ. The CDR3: CASSLDLSGYEQYV. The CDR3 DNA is TGTGCCAGCAGCTTAGACCTCTCCGGCTACGAGCAGTACGTC.

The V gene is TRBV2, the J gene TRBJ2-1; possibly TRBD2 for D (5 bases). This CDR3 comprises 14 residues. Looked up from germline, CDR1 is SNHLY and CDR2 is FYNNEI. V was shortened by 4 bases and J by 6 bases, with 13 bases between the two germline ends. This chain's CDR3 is CASSGGAAGNEQFF. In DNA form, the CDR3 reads TGTGCCAGCAGTGGGGGAGCAGCTGGCAATGAGCAGTTCTTC. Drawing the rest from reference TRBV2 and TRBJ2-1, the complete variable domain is EPEVTQTPSHQVTQMGQEVILRCVPISNHLYFYWYRQILGQKVEFLVSFYNNEISEKSEIFDDQFSVERPDGSNFTLKIRSTKLEDSAMYFCASSGGAAGNEQFFGPGTRLTVL.

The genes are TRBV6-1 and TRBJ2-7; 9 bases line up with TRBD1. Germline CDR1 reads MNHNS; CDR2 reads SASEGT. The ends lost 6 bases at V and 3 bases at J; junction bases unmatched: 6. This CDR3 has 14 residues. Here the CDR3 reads CASRGQGIYYEQYF. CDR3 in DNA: TGTGCCAGCAGGGGACAGGGAATTTACTACGAGCAGTACTTC.

CDR3 coding DNA: TGCGCCAGCAGCCAAGAAATACTAGTGGGGACAGCAAACACTGAAGCTTTCTTT. It codes for CASSQEILVGTANTEAFF. This rearrangement joins TRBV4-1 to TRBJ1-1, with 7 bases lining up with TRBD1. V gave up 0 bases and J gave up 2 bases; unmatched junction bases: 12. The CDR3 covers 18 residues. Looked up from germline, CDR1 is MGHRA and CDR2 is YSYEKL.

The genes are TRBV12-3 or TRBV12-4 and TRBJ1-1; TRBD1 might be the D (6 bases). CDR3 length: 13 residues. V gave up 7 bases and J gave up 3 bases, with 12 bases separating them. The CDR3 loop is CASTLGHYTEAFF. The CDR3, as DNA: TGTGCCAGCACCCTGGGACACTACACTGAAGCTTTCTTT.

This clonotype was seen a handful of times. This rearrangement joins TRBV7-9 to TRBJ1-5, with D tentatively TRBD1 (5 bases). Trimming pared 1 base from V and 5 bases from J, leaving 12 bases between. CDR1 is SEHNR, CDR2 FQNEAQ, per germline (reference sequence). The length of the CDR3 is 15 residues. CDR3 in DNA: TGTGCCAGCAGCTTAGGCGTGGGGGTCCATCAGCCCCAGCATTTT. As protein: CASSLGVGVHQPQHF.

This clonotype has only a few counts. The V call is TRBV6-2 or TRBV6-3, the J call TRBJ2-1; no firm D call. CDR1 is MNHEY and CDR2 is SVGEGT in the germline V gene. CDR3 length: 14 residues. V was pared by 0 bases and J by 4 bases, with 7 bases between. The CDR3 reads CASSYSYGYNEQFF. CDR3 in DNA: TGTGCCAGCAGTTACTCTTACGGGTACAATGAGCAGTTCTTC.

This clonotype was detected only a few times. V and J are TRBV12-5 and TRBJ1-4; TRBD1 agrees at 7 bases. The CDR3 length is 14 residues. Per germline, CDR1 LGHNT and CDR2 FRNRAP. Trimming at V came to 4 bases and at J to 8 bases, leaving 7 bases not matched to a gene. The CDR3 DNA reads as TGTGCTAGTGGTTATACCGGGACAGCCGAAAAACTGTTTTTT. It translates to CASGYTGTAEKLFF.

CDR3 nucleotide sequence: TGTGCCAGCAGTTTCCCCATGGGGGGGGTCTATGGCTACACCTTC. Protein: CASSFPMGGVYGYTF. V and J are TRBV12-3 or TRBV12-4 and TRBJ1-2; possible D gene TRBD1, 5 bases. The CDR3 sequence is 15 residues long. The V end lost 3 bases, the J end lost 4 bases, and 15 bases lay between the germline ends.

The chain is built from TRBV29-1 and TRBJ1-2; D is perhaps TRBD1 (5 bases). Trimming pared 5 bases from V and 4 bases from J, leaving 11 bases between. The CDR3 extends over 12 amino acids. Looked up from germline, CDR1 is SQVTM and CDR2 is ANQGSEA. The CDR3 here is CSVWGGVYGYTF. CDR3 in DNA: TGCAGCGTTTGGGGAGGGGTCTATGGCTACACCTTC.

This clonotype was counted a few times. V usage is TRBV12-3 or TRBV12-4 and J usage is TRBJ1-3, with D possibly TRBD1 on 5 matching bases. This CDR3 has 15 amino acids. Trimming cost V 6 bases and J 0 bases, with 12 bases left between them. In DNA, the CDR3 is TGTGCCAGCAGGAGGGACTCCGGCTCTGGAAACACCATATATTTT. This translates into CASRRDSGSGNTIYF.